The 24 T cell receptor beta chains reported below all come from one sample, sequenced in a study of beta chain features in type 1 diabetes. General study findings and limits: People with Type 1 diabetes carried modestly yet significantly shorter TCRB CDR3s in all four CD4+ subsets.

The whole isolated RNA underwent reverse transcription, so sequencing captured expressed TCRB transcripts. The repertoire was sequenced with immunoSEQ multiplex PCR; TCRdb's copy has only in-frame clones and lacks some. The sample holds roughly 730,000 clones, about an eighth seen once. These receptors are not linked to any known antigen. The sample comprised naive CD4+ T cells from blood. These receptors came from a young man with type 1 diabetes.

This clone was detected a few times. The V gene is TRBV4-1, the J gene TRBJ2-7; a possible D gene is TRBD1 (6 bases). Germline lookup yields CDR1 MGHRA and CDR2 YSYEKL. The CDR3 is 17 amino acids. Trimming pared 2 bases from V and 3 bases from J, leaving 20 bases between. The CDR3 DNA reads as TGCGCCAGCAGCCAACCTTCCCTGGGTGGCAGGGGCTACGAGCAGTACTTC. It translates to CASSQPSLGGRGYEQYF.

The chain couples TRBV19 to TRBJ2-7; the D is unclear. This CDR3 is built from 13 residues. Germline V gene lookup returns CDR1 LNHDA and CDR2 SQIVND (reference sequence). Trimming took 2 bases from V and 2 from J, leaving 7 bases between them. This CDR3 reads CASSITVTYEQYF. CDR3 DNA sequence: TGTGCCAGTAGTATAACCGTTACCTACGAGCAGTACTTC.

For this clone: The same CDR3 also results from other DNA sequences found in this sample. V gene TRBV5-4 combines with J gene TRBJ2-7; D is uncertain. The CDR3 is made up of 13 amino acids. The germline CDR1 and CDR2 sequences are SGHNT and YYREEE (reference sequence). Trimming took off 0 bases at V and 0 bases at J, with 4 bases between the two ends. The CDR3 loop reads CASSLVSSYEQYF. CDR3 sequence (DNA): TGTGCCAGCAGCTTGGTCAGCTCCTACGAGCAGTACTTC.

This clone was observed a handful of times. The gene calls are TRBV5-1 and TRBJ1-6, with TRBD1 identical over 11 bases. The CDR3 has 16 amino acids. Trimming took 0 bases from V and 8 from J; bases not matched to a gene: 4. The germline CDR1 and CDR2 sequences are SGHRS and YFSETQ. The CDR3 spells CASSLVGQGVDSPLHF. Here the CDR3 DNA reads TGCGCCAGCAGCTTGGTGGGACAGGGGGTGGATTCACCCCTCCACTTT.

This clone was observed a few times. The gene calls are TRBV28 and TRBJ1-2; 9 bases are a match to TRBD1. The CDR3 sequence is 13 residues long. Germline V gene data show CDR1 as MDHEN and CDR2 as SYDVKM. The junction had 4 bases not matched to a gene; V was cut back by 6 bases and J by 5 bases. In DNA, the CDR3 is TGTGCCAGCAGCCCGGGGACAGGGTATGGCTACACCTTC. Translated, it gives CASSPGTGYGYTF.

The chain recombines TRBV5-1 with TRBJ2-7; 9 nucleotides agree with TRBD1. The CDR3 loop spans 13 amino acids. CDR1 and CDR2 (germline): SGHRS, YFSETQ. J gave up 7 bases and V 4 bases, and 6 bases lay outside the gene matches. CDR3 region: CASSRDRDGEQYF. The CDR3 coding sequence is TGCGCCAGCAGCCGGGACAGGGACGGGGAGCAGTACTTC.

This clone was seen more than once but under ten times. The chain uses TRBV27 and TRBJ1-5, with 8 nucleotides matching TRBD1. The trim removed 6 bases at V and 0 bases at J, leaving 7 bases unmatched. This CDR3 is 16 amino acids long. CDR1 is MNHEY, CDR2 SMNVEV, per germline (reference sequence). The chain's CDR3 is CASRAGTGYSNQPQHF. The CDR3 DNA reads TGTGCCAGCAGGGCCGGGACAGGCTATAGCAATCAGCCCCAGCATTTT.

This clone was seen a handful of times. The gene calls are TRBV10-3 and TRBJ2-5; the match to TRBD1 covers 9 bases. Germline CDR1 is ENHRY and CDR2 is SYGVKD. V was pared by 6 bases and J by 4 bases, with 6 bases of the junction left unmatched. CDR3 size: 14 residues. The CDR3 DNA reads as TGTGCCATCAGGACGGACAGGGGCGGAGAGACCCAGTACTTC. Amino acids: CAIRTDRGGETQYF.

This clone appeared once. This specimen includes other DNA sequences encoding the same CDR3. V and J are TRBV6-6 and TRBJ1-5, with D perhaps matching TRBD1 (5 bases). Between the trimmed V and J ends, which lost 0 bases and 4 bases, there was a span of 7 bases. The CDR3 has 14 amino acids. CDR1 and CDR2 (germline): MNHNY, SVGAGI (reference sequence). This chain's CDR3 is CASSYSGGNQPQHF. In DNA, the CDR3 is TGTGCCAGCAGTTACTCGGGGGGAAATCAGCCCCAGCATTTT.

This clone was observed a few times. The chain couples TRBV29-1 to TRBJ2-4; tentatively, D is TRBD1 or TRBD2 (5 bases each). V was cut by 0 bases and J by 8 bases, with 11 bases left in between. Germline CDR1 is SQVTM and CDR2 is ANQGSEA. The CDR3 extends over 13 amino acids. This chain's CDR3 is CSVEEGLGDIQYF. CDR3 DNA sequence: TGCAGCGTTGAAGAGGGGCTCGGGGACATTCAGTACTTC.

The sample holds a few counts of this clone. This chain joins TRBV7-8 and TRBJ1-1, with a weak D call TRBD1 (6 bases). This CDR3 comprises 17 residues. Germline CDR1 is SGHVS and CDR2 is FQNEAQ. V was clipped by 1 base and J by 0 bases, with 15 bases between them. The CDR3 reads CASSLGAGARMNTEAFF. In DNA form, the CDR3 reads TGTGCCAGCAGCTTAGGGGCGGGGGCTAGGATGAACACTGAAGCTTTCTTT.

The J gene is TRBJ2-7, the V gene TRBV9; TRBD1 matches 7 bases. This CDR3 spans 16 amino acids. Germline V gene sequence: CDR1 SGDLS, CDR2 YYNGEE. V lost 0 bases and J lost 3; bases outside the gene matches: 9. The CDR3: CASSVEQQGLGYEQYF. The DNA of the CDR3 is TGTGCCAGCAGCGTAGAGCAACAGGGGTTGGGCTACGAGCAGTACTTC.

A few counts support this clone. The chain links TRBV30 to TRBJ1-1, with no clear D. Trimming left V 2 bases short and J 0 bases short, with 7 bases between. This CDR3 contains 13 residues. Germline V gene data show CDR1 as GTSNPN and CDR2 as SVGIG (reference sequence). The DNA for the CDR3 is TGTGCCTGGAGTCCTCAGGTGAACACTGAAGCTTTCTTT. Protein product: CAWSPQVNTEAFF.

This clone occurred a few times. The rearrangement links TRBV19 to TRBJ1-1; D is unclear. Germline lookup yields CDR1 LNHDA and CDR2 SQIVND (reference sequence). The CDR3 totals 13 residues. With 6 bases removed from V and 0 bases from J, the gap between germline ends came to 8 bases. CDR3 in DNA: TGTGCCAGTAGGGTGAGTCTGAACACTGAAGCTTTCTTT. Amino acids: CASRVSLNTEAFF.

This clone showed up just a few times. The chain carries TRBV30 and TRBJ1-1, with TRBD1 as a possible D gene (5 bases). This CDR3 spans 14 amino acids. From germline, CDR1 is GTSNPN and CDR2 SVGIG (reference sequence). The V end was cut by 2 bases, the J end by 3 bases, with 13 bases between. The DNA of the CDR3 is TGTGCCTGGAGTTGGGGAGCAGGGCACACTGAAGCTTTCTTT. It translates to CAWSWGAGHTEAFF.

The chain has TRBV30 and TRBJ1-1; D is perhaps TRBD1 (6 bases). This CDR3 contains 15 residues. Trimming left V 4 bases short and J 4 bases short, with 19 bases between. Germline V gives CDR1 GTSNPN, CDR2 SVGIG (reference sequence). CDR3 nucleotides: TGTGCCTGGACCCCCCTTCTAGGGGGGGCCACTGAAGCTTTCTTT. It is translated as CAWTPLLGGATEAFF.

This clone has a handful of counts. The V and J genes are TRBV9 and TRBJ1-3, with unresolved D. The germline CDR1 and CDR2 sequences are SGDLS and YYNGEE. The CDR3 is 15 amino acids. Trimming took off 1 base at V and 0 bases at J, with 8 bases between the two ends. DNA for the CDR3: TGTGCCAGCAGCGTATCCGGTACCTCTGGAAACACCATATATTTT. It is translated as CASSVSGTSGNTIYF.

The rearrangement uses TRBV6-5 and TRBJ2-1; 13 bases map to TRBD2. V shed 6 bases, J shed 8 bases, and the junction held 7 bases outside the gene matches. The CDR3 extends over 15 amino acids. CDR1 is MNHEY, CDR2 SVGAGI, per germline. The CDR3, as DNA: TGTGCCAGCAGATCTGGGACTAGCGGGGTCTATGAGCAGTTCTTC. It yields the protein CASRSGTSGVYEQFF.

In this sample, this clone turned up a few times. The chain has TRBV6-6 and TRBJ2-4; 8 nucleotides align to TRBD1. Germline-derived CDR1 and CDR2 are MNHNY and SVGAGI (reference sequence). This CDR3 spans 14 amino acids. Germline trimming cut 0 bases from V and 5 bases from J; bases unmatched to any gene: 0. CDR3 amino acids: CASSYSGQENIQYF. CDR3 bases: TGTGCCAGCAGTTACTCGGGACAGGAAAACATTCAGTACTTC.

For this clone: This CDR3 is also generated by other DNA sequences in the sample. This chain links TRBV30 with TRBJ1-5; D is uncertain. V was cut by 0 bases and J by 1 base, with 10 bases left in between. The V gene's germline CDR1 is GTSNPN and CDR2 SVGIG (reference sequence). The CDR3 is made up of 15 amino acids. The CDR3 spells CAWSVSGVSNQPQHF. The CDR3 DNA reads TGTGCCTGGAGTGTAAGCGGGGTGAGCAATCAGCCCCAGCATTTT. Full variable domain (missing parts from reference TRBV30 and TRBJ1-5): SQTIHQWPATLVQPVGSPLSLECTVEGTSNPNLYWYRQAAGRGLQLLFYSVGIGQISSEVPQNLSASRPQDRQFILSSKKLLLSDSGFYLCAWSVSGVSNQPQHFGDGTRLSIL.

This clone was observed a few times. The V and J genes are TRBV4-3 and TRBJ2-1; tentatively, D is TRBD2 (5 bases). Germline V gene sequence: CDR1 LGHNA, CDR2 YSLEER. The germline V and J ends were trimmed by 1 base and 9 bases, with 10 bases remaining between them. The CDR3 extends over 13 amino acids. The CDR3 DNA is TGCGCCAGCAGCCAAGTCACTAGTGGTGAGCAGTTCTTC. Translating it yields CASSQVTSGEQFF.

This clone showed up just a few times. This chain connects TRBV28 to TRBJ2-2; D not certain. Germline CDR1 reads MDHEN; CDR2 reads SYDVKM. This CDR3 has 13 amino acids. V was cut by 6 bases and J by 9 bases, with 14 bases left in between. The CDR3 spells CASSLAAPWELFF. The CDR3 DNA follows: TGTGCCAGCAGCCTTGCGGCCCCGTGGGAGCTGTTTTTT.

This chain uses TRBV2 with TRBJ1-2, with D uncertain. Germline V gives CDR1 SNHLY, CDR2 FYNNEI. The CDR3 has 16 amino acids. The V end lost 2 bases, the J end lost 7 bases, and 20 bases lay between the germline ends. The CDR3 loop is CASSELLRRNSLGYTF. In DNA form, the CDR3 reads TGTGCCAGCAGTGAACTTCTCCGAAGGAACTCCCTTGGCTACACCTTC.

In this sample, this clone turned up a few times. V gene TRBV11-2 combines with J gene TRBJ2-4; TRBD2 matches at 8 bases. Germline CDR1 SGHAT, CDR2 FQNNGV. The CDR3 runs 13 residues. V dropped 6 bases and J dropped 4; count of bases not matched to a gene: 2. The CDR3 nucleotides are TGTGCCAGCAGGGGACTAGATAAAAACATTCAGTACTTC. This sequence encodes CASRGLDKNIQYF.